The 13 T cell receptor beta chains given below trace back to one sample, sequenced in a study of response to subunit inactivated influenza vaccine. TCRdb itself ran the RT-PCR reads through MiXCR, one entry per CDR3 protein. The sample consists of 630,000 or so distinct CDR3 sequences, around 16% of them appearing once. The specimen comprised PBMCs from blood, sampled 11 to 12 days after vaccination. The receptor source for this set is a man aged 50 to 60 who received an inactivated influenza vaccine.

The CDR3 is CASSLPGLGRDEQFF. The DNA of the CDR3 is TGTGCCAGCAGCTTACCGGGACTAGGACGCGATGAGCAGTTCTTC. This rearrangement joins TRBV5-6 to TRBJ2-1; the match to TRBD2 covers 8 bases. The CDR3 covers 15 residues. Germline V CDR1 and CDR2: SGHDT, YYEEEE. The V gene end was trimmed by 2 bases and the J gene end by 8 bases; junction bases not matched to a gene: 9.

This clonotype was counted ten times or more. The chain uses TRBV5-1 and TRBJ1-5; 12 nucleotides align to TRBD1. Germline lookup yields CDR1 SGHRS and CDR2 YFSETQ. The CDR3 is 16 amino acids. J lost 3 bases, V lost 4 bases, and 5 bases had no gene match. The CDR3 coding sequence is TGCGCCAGCAGCGTAGGGACAGGGGGCGTCAATCAGCCCCAGCATTTT. This gives the protein CASSVGTGGVNQPQHF.

The chain joins TRBV13 to TRBJ2-5, with D possibly matching TRBD2 (5 bases). V lost 5 bases and J 2 bases, leaving 12 bases between the germline ends. From germline, CDR1 is PRHDT and CDR2 FYEKMQ (reference sequence). The CDR3 is 14 amino acids. DNA of the CDR3: TGTGCCAGCAGCCCGGGGTGGTCACAAGAGACCCAGTACTTC. Amino acids: CASSPGWSQETQYF.

CDR3 bases: TGCGCCAGCAGTTCCGGGACAGGGGACAATCAGCCCCAGCATTTT. This gives the protein CASSSGTGDNQPQHF. The V gene is TRBV5-1, the J gene TRBJ1-5, with 10 bases fitting TRBD1. J was trimmed by 3 bases and V by 5 bases; bases with no gene match: 5. The germline CDR1 and CDR2 sequences are SGHRS and YFSETQ. This CDR3 spans 15 amino acids.

The chain joins TRBV12-3 or TRBV12-4 to TRBJ2-6; 9 bases fit TRBD1. V shed 5 bases, J shed 2 bases, and the junction held 10 bases outside the gene matches. The CDR3 runs 18 residues. CDR3 protein: CASSKRDRVSAGANVLTF. DNA for the CDR3: TGTGCCAGCAGTAAGCGGGACAGGGTAAGCGCTGGGGCCAACGTCCTGACTTTC.

This clonotype has just a few counts. The chain combines TRBV19 with TRBJ2-7; a weak D match, TRBD2 (5 bases). The V gene lost 3 bases and the J gene lost 0 bases, with 21 bases spanning the gap. The CDR3 is 18 residues long. Germline lookup yields CDR1 LNHDA and CDR2 SQIVND (reference sequence). The CDR3 spells CASSIRLGSRERSYEQYF. The DNA of the CDR3 is TGTGCCAGTAGTATTCGGTTAGGTAGCCGGGAACGCTCCTACGAGCAGTACTTC.

This clonotype was counted many times. J is TRBJ2-2 and V is TRBV4-2; either TRBD1 or TRBD2 may fit D (6 bases each). This CDR3 comprises 15 residues. Germline values: CDR1 LGHNA, CDR2 YNFKEQ. V shed 8 bases and J shed 5 bases, with 18 bases lying between them. The CDR3 DNA sequence: TGTGCCAGCGGTACGGGGGCACCTAGAACCGGGGAGCTGTTTTTT. As protein: CASGTGAPRTGELFF.

The genes are TRBV19 and TRBJ2-5, with D tentatively TRBD2 (5 bases). Germline CDR1 is LNHDA and CDR2 is SQIVND (reference sequence). The V and J ends lost 6 bases and 7 bases respectively, with 18 bases between them. The CDR3 extends over 14 amino acids. The CDR3 here is CASSIRTGVVTQYF. Written as DNA, the CDR3 is TGTGCCAGTAGCATCCGGACTGGGGTAGTGACCCAGTACTTC.

This sequence joins TRBV15 and TRBJ2-7; 16 positions agree with TRBD2. This CDR3 contains 19 residues. Germline V CDR1 and CDR2: LNHNV, YYDKDF (reference sequence). V gave up 3 bases and J gave up 6 bases; unmatched junction bases: 14. This CDR3 is CATSSAWGLAGGPRSEQYF. The CDR3 DNA reads TGTGCCACCAGCAGTGCCTGGGGACTAGCGGGAGGGCCGCGGAGCGAGCAGTACTTC. The full variable domain, in which reference TRBV15 and TRBJ2-7 provide the parts outside the CDR3, is DAMVIQNPRYQVTQFGKPVTLSCSQTLNHNVMYWYQQKSSQAPKLLFHYYDKDFNNEADTPDNFQSRRPNTSFCFLDIRSPGLGDTAMYLCATSSAWGLAGGPRSEQYFGPGTRLTVT.

The V gene is TRBV27, the J gene TRBJ2-7; D uncertain. Per the germline V gene, CDR1 is MNHEY and CDR2 is SMNVEV (reference sequence). The CDR3 has 10 amino acids. Trimming cost V 8 bases and J 6 bases, with 8 bases left between them. The chain's CDR3 is CASGRSEQYF. Written as DNA, the CDR3 is TGTGCCAGCGGTAGGTCCGAGCAGTACTTC.

This clonotype was found a few times. The V and J genes are TRBV4-2 and TRBJ2-5, with D perhaps being TRBD1 or TRBD2 (5 bases each). Germline-derived CDR1 and CDR2 are LGHNA and YNFKEQ. This CDR3 is 19 amino acids long. The V end lost 0 bases, the J end lost 3 bases, and 23 bases lay between the germline ends. CDR3 sequence (DNA): TGTGCCAGCAGCCAAGATAGAATAACAACTGGGACCCCCGAAGAGACCCAGTACTTC. Protein product: CASSQDRITTGTPEETQYF.

In this sample, this clonotype turned up many times. This sequence joins TRBV5-6 and TRBJ2-2, with D possibly matching TRBD2 (6 bases). V was shortened by 2 bases and J by 3 bases, with 14 bases between the two germline ends. The CDR3 extends over 16 amino acids. Germline V gives CDR1 SGHDT, CDR2 YYEEEE. CDR3 bases: TGTGCCAGCAGCTTCTCGGAGGGGACCGACACCGGGGAGCTGTTTTTT. This codes for CASSFSEGTDTGELFF.

This sequence joins TRBV5-1 and TRBJ2-5, with D tentatively TRBD1 or TRBD2 (5 bases each). Germline CDR1 and CDR2: SGHRS and YFSETQ. Trimming removed 2 bases at V and 1 base at J, with 21 bases between. The length of the CDR3 is 18 residues. CDR3 protein: CASSFFPPGPRIQETQYF. In DNA, the CDR3 is TGCGCCAGCAGCTTTTTCCCTCCGGGACCCCGGATCCAAGAGACCCAGTACTTC.